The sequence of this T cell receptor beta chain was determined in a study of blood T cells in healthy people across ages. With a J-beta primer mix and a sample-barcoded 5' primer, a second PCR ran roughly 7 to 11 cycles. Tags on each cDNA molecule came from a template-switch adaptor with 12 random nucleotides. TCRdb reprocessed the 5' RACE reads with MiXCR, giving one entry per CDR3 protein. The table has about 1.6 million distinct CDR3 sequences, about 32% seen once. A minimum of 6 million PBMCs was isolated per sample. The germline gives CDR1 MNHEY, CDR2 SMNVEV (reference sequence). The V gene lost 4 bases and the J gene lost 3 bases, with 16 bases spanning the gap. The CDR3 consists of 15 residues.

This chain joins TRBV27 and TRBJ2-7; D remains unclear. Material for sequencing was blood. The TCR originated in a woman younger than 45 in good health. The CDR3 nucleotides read TGTGCCAGCAGTTCCTTCCAAGGACCGCTCTACGAGCAGTACTTC. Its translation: CASSSFQGPLYEQYF.